The 32 T cell receptor beta chains in this list originate from one sample, sequenced in a study of graft-versus-host responses after intestinal transplantation (dated by TCRdb to about 2021). To isolate intraepithelial and lamina propria lymphocytes from graft specimens, dithiothreitol, EDTA incubations and collagenase D digestion were used. Receptor libraries were prepared by the immunoSEQ multiplex PCR assay. The table comes from immuneACCESS by way of TCRdb, which keeps in-frame sequences with V and J called. Part of the clones is missing from these tables; in studies checked, under half for an unresolved V gene and the rest for unknown reasons. The sample has approximately 15,000 clones on record, under 85% of them singletons. The ten largest make up about 3.9% of the sample. The sample was ileum tissue, taken 26 to 27 days after intestinal transplant. These receptor sequences come from a human patient who received an intestinal transplant, so some T cells may come from the graft donor.

The chain links TRBV2 to TRBJ2-5; 15 nucleotides align to TRBD2. The junction had 5 bases not matched to a gene; V was cut back by 4 bases and J by 2 bases. The germline V gene has CDR1 SNHLY and CDR2 FYNNEI. CDR3 length equals 17 residues. The CDR3 DNA reads as TGTGCCAGCAGTGGCGGACTAGCGGGGGGGCCTCAAGAGACCCAGTACTTC. Protein sequence: CASSGGLAGGPQETQYF.

CDR3 sequence (DNA): TGTGCCAGGGCCAGGTTAGGAAACACTGAAGCTTTCTTT. Amino acids: CARARLGNTEAFF. The chain carries TRBV2 and TRBJ1-1; unclear D gene. CDR3 size: 13 residues. V was trimmed by 9 bases and J by 2 bases, leaving 13 bases between them. Germline CDR1 and CDR2: SNHLY and FYNNEI.

The J gene is TRBJ2-7, the V gene TRBV19; D is possibly TRBD1 (5 bases). The V end lost 7 bases, the J end lost 7 bases, and 14 bases lay between the germline ends. Per the germline V gene, CDR1 is LNHDA and CDR2 is SQIVND (reference sequence). The CDR3 is made up of 12 amino acids. In DNA form, the CDR3 reads TGTGCCAGTATCGACAGAGGTCTGGAGCAGTACGTC. Protein sequence: CASIDRGLEQYV.

The rearrangement links TRBV15 to TRBJ2-4; D is perhaps TRBD2 (5 bases). V lost 3 bases and J lost 2, with 11 bases in between. The CDR3 totals 15 residues. In germline, CDR1 is LNHNV, CDR2 YYDKDF (reference sequence). Here the CDR3 reads CATSSRGRTKNIQYF. DNA of the CDR3: TGTGCCACCAGCAGTCGGGGAAGAACCAAAAACATTCAGTACTTC.

The chain is built from TRBV13 and TRBJ1-2, with D possibly matching TRBD1 (5 bases). V dropped 5 bases and J dropped 3 bases, with 16 bases sitting between them. The CDR3 totals 15 residues. The germline V gene has CDR1 PRHDT and CDR2 FYEKMQ (reference sequence). The CDR3 sequence is CASSPGHGPDYGYTF. The CDR3, as DNA: TGTGCCAGCAGCCCCGGACATGGGCCGGACTATGGCTACACCTTC.

This clone was detected once. The chain carries TRBV19 and TRBJ2-4, with D hard to call. Trimming removed 3 bases from V and 5 bases from J, with 14 bases in between. Per the germline V gene, CDR1 is LNHDA and CDR2 is SQIVND (reference sequence). The CDR3 extends over 15 amino acids. CDR3 residues: CASSISSFTQNIQYF. Here the CDR3 DNA reads TGTGCCAGTAGTATTAGCAGCTTTACCCAAAACATTCAGTACTTC.

The chain is built from TRBV10-3 and TRBJ2-5; maybe TRBD2 (7 bases). The CDR3 has 17 amino acids. From germline, CDR1 is ENHRY and CDR2 SYGVKD. The V end lost 8 bases, the J end lost 3 bases, and 25 bases lay between the germline ends. CDR3 sequence reads: CAISELEGGAGEETQYF. CDR3 in DNA: TGTGCCATCTCGGAGTTGGAGGGGGGGGCCGGGGAAGAGACCCAGTACTTC.

V usage is TRBV7-8 and J usage is TRBJ1-5, with 8 bases matching TRBD1. In germline, CDR1 is SGHVS, CDR2 FQNEAQ. The trim removed 7 bases at V and 4 bases at J, leaving 6 bases unmatched. This CDR3 comprises 14 residues. The CDR3 sequence is CASTQQGGNQPQHF. The CDR3 bases are TGTGCCAGCACCCAACAGGGGGGGAATCAGCCCCAGCATTTT.

The rearrangement uses TRBV28 and TRBJ1-3; D is ambiguous. Germline V gene lookup returns CDR1 MDHEN and CDR2 SYDVKM. Trimming took 3 bases from V and 6 from J, leaving 3 bases between them. CDR3 length: 11 amino acids. The CDR3 sequence: CASSFQNTIYF. The CDR3, as DNA: TGTGCCAGCAGTTTCCAAAACACCATATATTTT.

V is TRBV4-1 and J is TRBJ1-1; 7 nucleotides match TRBD1. The V gene's germline CDR1 is MGHRA and CDR2 YSYEKL. The CDR3 totals 13 residues. Trimming at V came to 2 bases and at J to 9 bases, leaving 6 bases not matched to a gene. The CDR3, as DNA: TGCGCCAGCAGCCAACCCTTGGACAGGAAAGCTTTCTTT. Translated, it gives CASSQPLDRKAFF.

This clone was recorded a few times. This rearrangement joins TRBV5-1 to TRBJ2-1, with TRBD1 matching over 8 bases. V was pared by 0 bases and J by 5 bases, with 16 bases of the junction left unmatched. The germline CDR1 and CDR2 sequences are SGHRS and YFSETQ. The CDR3 consists of 19 residues. In nucleotides, the CDR3 is TGCGCCAGCAGCTTGGGGACAGGGAACACATATACCCCCCACAATGAGCAGTTCTTC. This sequence encodes CASSLGTGNTYTPHNEQFF.

The chain joins TRBV7-2 to TRBJ1-1; possibly TRBD1 for D (6 bases). The CDR3 has 14 amino acids. V lost 5 bases, J lost 6 bases, and 16 bases lay in between. The germline gives CDR1 SGHTA, CDR2 FQGNSA. For the CDR3, the DNA is TGTGCCAGCAGCCTTACAACAGGGCAGCCTGAAGCTTTCTTT. Amino acid sequence: CASSLTTGQPEAFF.

The V gene is TRBV28, the J gene TRBJ2-7, with 8 bases aligning to TRBD1. Per the germline V gene, CDR1 is MDHEN and CDR2 is SYDVKM. Trimming took 6 bases from V and 2 from J; bases not matched to a gene: 6. The CDR3 covers 14 residues. The CDR3 loop is CASRALTGAYEQYV. For the CDR3, the DNA is TGTGCCAGCAGAGCCCTGACAGGGGCCTACGAGCAGTACGTC.

The chain links TRBV2 to TRBJ1-2, with 7 nucleotides matching TRBD1. The V gene end was trimmed by 6 bases and the J gene end by 8 bases; junction bases not matched to a gene: 9. Germline loops: CDR1 SNHLY, CDR2 FYNNEI. This CDR3 contains 13 residues. The CDR3 DNA sequence: TGTGCCAGCAGCTACACAGGGGTCCAGGGCTACACCTTC. Protein sequence: CASSYTGVQGYTF. The whole variable domain, filled in from reference TRBV2 and TRBJ1-2, reads EPEVTQTPSHQVTQMGQEVILRCVPISNHLYFYWYRQILGQKVEFLVSFYNNEISEKSEIFDDQFSVERPDGSNFTLKIRSTKLEDSAMYFCASSYTGVQGYTFGSGTRLTVV.

V usage is TRBV5-6 and J usage is TRBJ1-4; possible D gene TRBD1, 5 bases. Looked up from germline, CDR1 is SGHDT and CDR2 is YYEEEE. V shed 4 bases and J shed 7 bases, with 17 bases lying between them. The CDR3 loop spans 15 amino acids. The CDR3 region is CASSPPRAAGEKLFF. The CDR3 DNA reads as TGTGCCAGCAGCCCCCCCAGGGCCGCCGGTGAAAAACTGTTTTTT.

The chain carries TRBV4-2 and TRBJ2-4; 10 bases line up with TRBD2. The junction had 8 bases not matched to a gene; V was cut back by 4 bases and J by 5 bases. Germline values: CDR1 LGHNA, CDR2 YNFKEQ. The CDR3 sequence is 16 residues long. The CDR3 coding sequence is TGTGCCAGCAGCCGCTCTAGCGGGGGTTACGAAAACATTCAGTACTTC. Residues: CASSRSSGGYENIQYF.

The chain has TRBV18 and TRBJ2-2; 9 bases agree with TRBD1. CDR1 and CDR2 (germline): KGHSH, LQKENI. The length of the CDR3 is 15 residues. J gave up 7 bases and V 4 bases, and 7 bases lay outside the gene matches. CDR3 nucleotide sequence: TGTGCCAGCTCACTTGGGACAGGGAGAATCGGGGAGCTGTTTTTT. It encodes CASSLGTGRIGELFF.

The chain carries TRBV30 and TRBJ2-6, with TRBD2 matching over 10 bases. The V segment lost 5 bases and the J segment 1 base; nucleotides outside the gene matches: 5. Germline V gene lookup returns CDR1 GTSNPN and CDR2 SVGIG (reference sequence). The CDR3 has 16 residues. In nucleotides, the CDR3 is TGTGCCTGGGAAGCGGGGGGGCGTTCTGGGGCCAACGTCCTGACTTTC. This gives the protein CAWEAGGRSGANVLTF.

The genes are TRBV19 and TRBJ1-5; the D is unclear. Trimming shortened V by 4 bases and J by 7 bases, and 8 bases separated the two germline ends. The germline V gene has CDR1 LNHDA and CDR2 SQIVND (reference sequence). The CDR3 sequence is 12 residues long. The CDR3: CASSSRGQPQHF. CDR3 DNA sequence: TGTGCCAGTAGTAGCCGCGGACAGCCCCAGCATTTT.

V and J are TRBV28 and TRBJ2-1, with D perhaps matching TRBD2 (5 bases). The CDR3 extends over 16 amino acids. V was shortened by 0 bases and J by 5 bases, with 14 bases between the two germline ends. CDR1 and CDR2 (germline): MDHEN, SYDVKM. CDR3 nucleotide sequence: TGTGCCAGCAGTTTATGGGCCAGCGGACTCAACAATGAGCAGTTCTTC. Residues: CASSLWASGLNNEQFF.

The gene calls are TRBV4-2 and TRBJ1-3; weak D call: TRBD1 (6 bases). In germline, CDR1 is LGHNA, CDR2 YNFKEQ. The germline V and J ends were trimmed by 0 bases and 3 bases, with 21 bases remaining between them. The CDR3 runs 19 residues. CDR3 coding DNA: TGTGCCAGCAGCCAAGAAGGGCGTGGGGGGGCCGGGGATGGAAACACCATATATTTT. Translating gives CASSQEGRGGAGDGNTIYF.

This clone was recorded a few times. The sample has other DNA sequences that encode this CDR3 too. The chain combines TRBV4-1 with TRBJ2-2; D perhaps matches TRBD2 (5 bases). CDR1 and CDR2 (germline): MGHRA, YSYEKL. CDR3 size: 15 residues. Trimming removed 1 base from V and 1 base from J, with 7 bases in between. The DNA for the CDR3 is TGCGCCAGCAGCCAAGTTCGGGGGAACACCGGGGAGCTGTTTTTT. This sequence encodes CASSQVRGNTGELFF.

In this sample, this clone turned up a few times. This chain links TRBV19 with TRBJ1-2; D possibly corresponds to TRBD1 (6 bases). Trimming stripped 4 bases from V and 1 base from J, with 7 bases between. The germline gives CDR1 LNHDA, CDR2 SQIVND (reference sequence). There are 13 residues in the CDR3. This CDR3 reads CASSRGHNYGYTF. CDR3 nucleotides: TGTGCCAGTAGTAGGGGACATAACTATGGCTACACCTTC.

The genes are TRBV4-1 and TRBJ2-1, with 9 bases lining up with TRBD2. The CDR3 consists of 16 residues. The V gene end was trimmed by 1 base and the J gene end by 7 bases; junction bases not matched to a gene: 8. Germline CDR1 reads MGHRA; CDR2 reads YSYEKL. The CDR3 DNA is TGCGCCAGCAGCCAAGTGGTGACTAGCGGACGAAATGAGCAGTTCTTC. This gives the protein CASSQVVTSGRNEQFF.

This sequence joins TRBV2 and TRBJ2-5; D is possibly TRBD2 (5 bases). Trimming stripped 6 bases from V and 5 bases from J, with 25 bases between. The germline V gene has CDR1 SNHLY and CDR2 FYNNEI. The CDR3 has 17 amino acids. The CDR3 nucleotides are TGTGCCAGCAGGGCCCGGGGAGCTCTTCTTCTAGGGGAGACCCAGTACTTC. It specifies CASRARGALLLGETQYF.

This clone was counted once. This chain joins TRBV6-5 and TRBJ2-3, with 9 bases aligning to TRBD2. Trimming cost V 8 bases and J 3 bases; bases outside gene matches: 6. Germline assignment: CDR1 MNHEY and CDR2 SVGAGI. The CDR3 contains 14 residues. CDR3 amino acids: CASGISGGTDTQYF. The CDR3 nucleotides read TGTGCCAGCGGGATTAGCGGGGGAACAGATACGCAGTATTTT.

The V and J genes are TRBV7-2 and TRBJ2-5; 9 bases are shared with TRBD2. The length of the CDR3 is 15 residues. J gave up 2 bases and V 7 bases, and 8 bases lay outside the gene matches. Germline V gene sequence: CDR1 SGHTA, CDR2 FQGNSA. Here the CDR3 reads CASTRGAGGQETQYF. The CDR3 DNA follows: TGTGCCAGCACAAGAGGTGCGGGGGGGCAAGAGACCCAGTACTTC.

CDR3: CASSPDPGRGSYGYTF. DNA for the CDR3: TGCGCCAGCAGTCCGGACCCAGGTCGGGGTAGCTATGGCTACACCTTC. The V gene is TRBV5-1, the J gene TRBJ1-2; the D is unclear. CDR1 is SGHRS and CDR2 is YFSETQ in the germline V gene. This CDR3 spans 16 amino acids. Trimming cost V 5 bases and J 4 bases, with 21 bases left between them.

CDR3 amino acids: CASSLSQGAPEAFF. The CDR3 nucleotides read TGTGCCAGCAGTTTATCACAGGGGGCCCCTGAAGCTTTCTTT. The gene calls are TRBV27 and TRBJ1-1, with 9 bases fitting TRBD1. Germline CDR1 is MNHEY and CDR2 is SMNVEV (reference sequence). CDR3 length: 14 residues. The V gene end was trimmed by 0 bases and the J gene end by 6 bases; junction bases not matched to a gene: 2.

This clone was counted only a few times. CDR3 protein: CASSPQGARGYTF. CDR3 DNA: TGTGCCAGCAGCCCACAGGGGGCGCGAGGCTACACCTTC. The chain couples TRBV6-1 to TRBJ1-2; TRBD1 matches 9 bases. Germline V gene data show CDR1 as MNHNS and CDR2 as SASEGT. V shed 6 bases and J 8 bases; nucleotides not matched to a gene: 7. This CDR3 region has 13 residues.

V is TRBV15 and J is TRBJ2-3; 8 bases agree with TRBD1. The CDR3 is made up of 14 amino acids. The germline V gene has CDR1 LNHNV and CDR2 YYDKDF (reference sequence). J was trimmed by 1 base and V by 3 bases; bases with no gene match: 0. In DNA form, the CDR3 reads TGTGCCACCAGCAGGGACAGGGGCACAGATACGCAGTATTTT. Translation gives CATSRDRGTDTQYF.

The chain recombines TRBV14 with TRBJ1-4; TRBD1 is a possible D gene (6 bases). The V gene lost 3 bases and the J gene lost 7 bases, with 12 bases spanning the gap. This CDR3 has 14 residues. Germline V CDR1 and CDR2: SGHDN, FVKESK. CDR3 coding DNA: TGTGCCAGCAGCCATACAGGGATGGGTGAAAAACTGTTTTTT. This translates into CASSHTGMGEKLFF.